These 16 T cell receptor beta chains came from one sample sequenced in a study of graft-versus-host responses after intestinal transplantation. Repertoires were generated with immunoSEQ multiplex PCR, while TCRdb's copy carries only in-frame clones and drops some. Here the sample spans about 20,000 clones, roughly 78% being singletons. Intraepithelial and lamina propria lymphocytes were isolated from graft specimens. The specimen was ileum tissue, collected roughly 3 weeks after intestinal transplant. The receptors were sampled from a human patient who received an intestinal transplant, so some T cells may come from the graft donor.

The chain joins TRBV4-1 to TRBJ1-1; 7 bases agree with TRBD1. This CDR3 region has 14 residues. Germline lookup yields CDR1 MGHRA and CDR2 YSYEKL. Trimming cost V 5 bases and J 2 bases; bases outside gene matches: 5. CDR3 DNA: TGCGCCAGCAGCGACAGGGTTTGTAACACTGAAGCTTTCTTT. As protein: CASSDRVCNTEAFF.

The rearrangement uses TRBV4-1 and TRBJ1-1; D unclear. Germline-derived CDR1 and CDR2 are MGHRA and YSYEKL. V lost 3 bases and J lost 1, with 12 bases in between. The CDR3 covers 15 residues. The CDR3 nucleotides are TGCGCCAGCAGCCAGATTCACATGGCGAACACTGAAGCTTTCTTT. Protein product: CASSQIHMANTEAFF.

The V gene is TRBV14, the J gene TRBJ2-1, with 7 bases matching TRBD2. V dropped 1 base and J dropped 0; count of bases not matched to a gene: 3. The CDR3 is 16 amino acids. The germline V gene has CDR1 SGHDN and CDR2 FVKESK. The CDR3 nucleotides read TGTGCCAGCAGCCAAGTGGGGGGGAGCTCCTACAATGAGCAGTTCTTC. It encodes CASSQVGGSSYNEQFF.

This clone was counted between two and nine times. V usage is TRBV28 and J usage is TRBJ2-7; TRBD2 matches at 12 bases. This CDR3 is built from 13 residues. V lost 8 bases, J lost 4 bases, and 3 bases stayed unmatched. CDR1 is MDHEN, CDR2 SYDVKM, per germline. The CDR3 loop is CASRTSGRYEQYF. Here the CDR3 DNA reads TGTGCCAGCCGAACTAGCGGGAGGTACGAGCAGTACTTC. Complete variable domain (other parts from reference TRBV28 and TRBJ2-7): DVKVTQSSRYLVKRTGEKVFLECVQDMDHENMFWYRQDPGLGLRLIYFSYDVKMKEKGDIPEGYSVSREKKERFSLILESASTNQTSMYLCASRTSGRYEQYFGPGTRLTVT.

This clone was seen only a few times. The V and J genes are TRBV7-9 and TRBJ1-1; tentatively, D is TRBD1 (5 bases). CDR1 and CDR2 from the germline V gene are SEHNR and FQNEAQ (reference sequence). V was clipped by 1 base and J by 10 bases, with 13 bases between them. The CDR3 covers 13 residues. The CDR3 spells CASSLEADRGAFF. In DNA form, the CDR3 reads TGTGCCAGCAGCTTAGAGGCCGACAGAGGAGCTTTCTTT. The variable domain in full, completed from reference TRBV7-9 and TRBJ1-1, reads DTGVSQNPRHKITKRGQNVTFRCDPISEHNRLYWYRQTLGQGPEFLTYFQNEAQLEKSRLLSDRFSAERPKGSFSTLEIQRTEQGDSAMYLCASSLEADRGAFFGQGTRLTVV.

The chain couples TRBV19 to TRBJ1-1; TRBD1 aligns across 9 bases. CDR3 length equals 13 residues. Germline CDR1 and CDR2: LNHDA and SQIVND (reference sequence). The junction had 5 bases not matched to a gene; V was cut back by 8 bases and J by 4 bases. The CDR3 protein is CASQDRGATEAFF. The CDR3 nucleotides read TGTGCCAGTCAGGACAGGGGTGCCACTGAAGCTTTCTTT.

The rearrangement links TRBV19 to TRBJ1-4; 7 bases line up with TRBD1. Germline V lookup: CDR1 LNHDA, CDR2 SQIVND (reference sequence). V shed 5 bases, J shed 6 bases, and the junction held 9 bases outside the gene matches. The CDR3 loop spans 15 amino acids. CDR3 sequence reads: CASSVHRGEDEKLFF. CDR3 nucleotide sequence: TGTGCCAGTAGTGTCCACAGGGGAGAGGATGAAAAACTGTTTTTT.

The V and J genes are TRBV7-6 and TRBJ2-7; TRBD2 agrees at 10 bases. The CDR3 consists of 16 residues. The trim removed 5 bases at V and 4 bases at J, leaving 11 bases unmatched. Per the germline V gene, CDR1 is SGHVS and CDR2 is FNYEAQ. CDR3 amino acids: CASSRTTSGAQYEQYF. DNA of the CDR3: TGTGCCAGCAGCCGCACCACTAGCGGGGCCCAATACGAGCAGTACTTC.

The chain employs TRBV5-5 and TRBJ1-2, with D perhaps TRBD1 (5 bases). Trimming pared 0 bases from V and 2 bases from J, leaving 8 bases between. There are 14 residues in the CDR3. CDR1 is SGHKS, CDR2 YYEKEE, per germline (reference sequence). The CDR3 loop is CASSLARVNYGYTF. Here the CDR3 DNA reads TGTGCCAGCAGCTTGGCCAGGGTGAACTATGGCTACACCTTC.

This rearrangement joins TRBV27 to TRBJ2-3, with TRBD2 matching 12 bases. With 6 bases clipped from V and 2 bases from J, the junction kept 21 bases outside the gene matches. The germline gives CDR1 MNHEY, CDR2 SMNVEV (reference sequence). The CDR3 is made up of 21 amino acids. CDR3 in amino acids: CASRKHRGLAGPCCHTDTQYF. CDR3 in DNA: TGTGCCAGCAGGAAACATAGGGGACTAGCGGGTCCGTGTTGCCACACAGATACGCAGTATTTT.

The CDR3: CASSVVNSGLYGYTF. The CDR3 nucleotides read TGTGCCAGCAGCGTAGTTAATTCTGGACTCTATGGCTACACCTTC. This chain connects TRBV9 to TRBJ1-2; D is undetermined. The ends were cut back, 0 bases at V and 4 bases at J, with 13 bases in the middle. Germline lookup yields CDR1 SGDLS and CDR2 YYNGEE. The length of the CDR3 is 15 residues.

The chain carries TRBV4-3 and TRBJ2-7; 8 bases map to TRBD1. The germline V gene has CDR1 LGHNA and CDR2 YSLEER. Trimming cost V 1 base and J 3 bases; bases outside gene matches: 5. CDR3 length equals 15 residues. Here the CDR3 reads CASSQGFGQGYEQYF. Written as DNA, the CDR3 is TGCGCCAGCAGCCAAGGGTTTGGACAGGGCTACGAGCAGTACTTC.

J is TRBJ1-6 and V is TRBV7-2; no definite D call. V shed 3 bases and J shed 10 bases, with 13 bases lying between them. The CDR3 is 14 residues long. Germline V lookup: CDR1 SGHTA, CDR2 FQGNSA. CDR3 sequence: CASSLGSSGSPLHF. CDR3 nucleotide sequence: TGTGCCAGCAGCTTGGGGAGCTCTGGATCACCCCTCCACTTT. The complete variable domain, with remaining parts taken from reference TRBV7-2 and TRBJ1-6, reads GAGVSQSPSNKVTEKGKDVELRCDPISGHTALYWYRQSLGQGLEFLIYFQGNSAPDKSGLPSDRFSAERTGGSVSTLTIQRTQQEDSAVYLCASSLGSSGSPLHFGNGTRLTVT.

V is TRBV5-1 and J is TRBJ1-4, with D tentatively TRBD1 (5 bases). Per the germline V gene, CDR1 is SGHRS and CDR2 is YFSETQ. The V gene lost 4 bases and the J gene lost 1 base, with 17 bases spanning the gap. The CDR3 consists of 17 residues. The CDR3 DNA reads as TGCGCCAGCAGCCCGAGACTGGGGGGAGGAACTAATGAAAAACTGTTTTTT. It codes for CASSPRLGGGTNEKLFF.

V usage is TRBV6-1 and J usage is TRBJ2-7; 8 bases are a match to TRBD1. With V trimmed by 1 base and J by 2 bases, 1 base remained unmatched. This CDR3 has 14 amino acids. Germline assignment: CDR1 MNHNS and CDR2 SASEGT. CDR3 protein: CASSEGTGPYEQYF. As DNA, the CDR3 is TGTGCCAGCAGTGAAGGGACAGGGCCCTACGAGCAGTACTTC.

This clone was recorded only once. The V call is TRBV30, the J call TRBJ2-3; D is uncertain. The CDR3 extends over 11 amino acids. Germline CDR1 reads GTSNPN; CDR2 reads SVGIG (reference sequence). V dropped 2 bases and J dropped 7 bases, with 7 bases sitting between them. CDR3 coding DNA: TGTGCCTGGAGTCCGCGAAATACGCAGTATTTT. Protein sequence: CAWSPRNTQYF.